This T cell receptor beta chain was profiled in a study of blood T cell repertoires in COVID-19. Study summary: Sites across the United States, Italy and Spain contributed samples from acute and convalescent COVID-19. Sources were T cells, B-cell-depleted T cells, or PBMCs; the material itself was cDNA or gDNA.

Profiled with immunoSEQ multiplex PCR; TCRdb holds only in-frame clones, not every one. The table records approximately 120,000 clones, 75% to 90% of them present only once. Trimming at V came to 3 bases and at J to 7 bases, leaving 8 bases not matched to a gene. The CDR3 consists of 16 residues. Germline V gene data show CDR1 as SEHNR and CDR2 as FQNEAQ (reference sequence). The V call is TRBV7-9, the J call TRBJ2-3; 12 bases align to TRBD2. The sample taken for sequencing was peripheral blood. The origin of this receptor is a human donor with acute or convalescent COVID-19. The donor label of this sample is uncertain. The CDR3 loop is CASSFNRTSGKHTQYF. The CDR3 DNA follows: TGTGCCAGCAGCTTTAACCGGACTAGCGGGAAACATACGCAGTATTTT. Full variable domain (rest looked up from reference TRBV7-9 and TRBJ2-3): DTGVSQNPRHKITKRGQNVTFRCDPISEHNRLYWYRQTLGQGPEFLTYFQNEAQLEKSRLLSDRFSAERPKGSFSTLEIQRTEQGDSAMYLCASSFNRTSGKHTQYFGPGTRLTVL.